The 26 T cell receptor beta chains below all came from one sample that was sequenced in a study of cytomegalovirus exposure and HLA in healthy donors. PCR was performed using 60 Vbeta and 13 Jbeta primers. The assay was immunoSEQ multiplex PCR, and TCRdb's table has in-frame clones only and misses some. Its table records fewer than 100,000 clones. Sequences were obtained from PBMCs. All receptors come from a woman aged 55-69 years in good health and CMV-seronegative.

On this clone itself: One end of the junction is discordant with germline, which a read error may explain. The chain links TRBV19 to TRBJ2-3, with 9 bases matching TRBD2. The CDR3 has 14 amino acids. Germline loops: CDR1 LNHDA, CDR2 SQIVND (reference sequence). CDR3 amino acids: CASSAGTSRDTQYF. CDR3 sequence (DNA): TGTGCCAGTAGTGCCGGGACTAGCAGAGATACGCAGTATTTT.

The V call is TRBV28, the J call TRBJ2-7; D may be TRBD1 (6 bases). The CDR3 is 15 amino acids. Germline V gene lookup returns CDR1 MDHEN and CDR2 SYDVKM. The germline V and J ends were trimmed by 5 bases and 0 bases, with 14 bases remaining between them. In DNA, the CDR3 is TGTGCCAGCAGTGTGAGCGGACAGCCCTCCTACGAGCAGTACTTC. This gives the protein CASSVSGQPSYEQYF.

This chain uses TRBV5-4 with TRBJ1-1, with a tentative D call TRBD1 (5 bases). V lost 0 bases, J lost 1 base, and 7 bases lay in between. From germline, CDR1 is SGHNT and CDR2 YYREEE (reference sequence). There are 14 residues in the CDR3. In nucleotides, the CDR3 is TGTGCCAGCAGCTTGGCGACAGCGAACACTGAAGCTTTCTTT. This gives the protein CASSLATANTEAFF.

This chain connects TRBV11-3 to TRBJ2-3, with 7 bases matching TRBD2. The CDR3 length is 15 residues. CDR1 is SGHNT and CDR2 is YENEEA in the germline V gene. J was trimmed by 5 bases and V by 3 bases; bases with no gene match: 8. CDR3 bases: TGTGCCAGCAGCTTCGGGCGCGGGAGTATAGATACGCAGTATTTT. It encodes CASSFGRGSIDTQYF.

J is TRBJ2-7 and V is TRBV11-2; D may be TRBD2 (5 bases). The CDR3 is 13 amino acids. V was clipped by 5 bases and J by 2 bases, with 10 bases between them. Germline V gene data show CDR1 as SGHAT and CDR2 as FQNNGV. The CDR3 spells CASSPGFTYEQYF. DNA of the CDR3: TGTGCCAGCAGCCCGGGGTTTACCTACGAGCAGTACTTC. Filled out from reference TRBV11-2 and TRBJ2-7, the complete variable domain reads EAGVAQSPRYKIIEKRQSVAFWCNPISGHATLYWYQQILGQGPKLLIQFQNNGVVDDSQLPKDRFSAERLKGVDSTLKIQPAKLEDSAVYLCASSPGFTYEQYFGPGTRLTVT.

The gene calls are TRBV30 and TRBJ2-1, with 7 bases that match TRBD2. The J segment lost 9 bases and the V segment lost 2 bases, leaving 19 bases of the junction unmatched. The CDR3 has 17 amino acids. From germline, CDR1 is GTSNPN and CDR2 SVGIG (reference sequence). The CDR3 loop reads CAWSPSGLAAKRGEQFF. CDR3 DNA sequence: TGTGCCTGGAGTCCCAGCGGGCTAGCGGCTAAGCGGGGTGAGCAGTTCTTC.

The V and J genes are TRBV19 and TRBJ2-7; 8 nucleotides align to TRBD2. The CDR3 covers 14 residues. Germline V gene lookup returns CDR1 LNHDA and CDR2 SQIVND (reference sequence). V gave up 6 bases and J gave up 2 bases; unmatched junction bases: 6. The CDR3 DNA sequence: TGTGCCAGTAGCGGGAGGGCCCCAGCCTACGAGCAGTACTTC. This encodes CASSGRAPAYEQYF. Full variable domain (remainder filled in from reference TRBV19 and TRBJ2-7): DGGITQSPKYLFRKEGQNVTLSCEQNLNHDAMYWYRQDPGQGLRLIYYSQIVNDFQKGDIAEGYSVSREKKESFPLTVTSAQKNPTAFYLCASSGRAPAYEQYFGPGTRLTVT.

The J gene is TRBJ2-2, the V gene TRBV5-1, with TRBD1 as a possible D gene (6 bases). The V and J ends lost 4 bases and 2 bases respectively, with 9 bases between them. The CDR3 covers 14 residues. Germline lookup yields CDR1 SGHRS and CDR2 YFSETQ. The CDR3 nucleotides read TGCGCCAGCAGCCAAGGGGGTAACACCGGGGAGCTGTTTTTT. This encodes CASSQGGNTGELFF.

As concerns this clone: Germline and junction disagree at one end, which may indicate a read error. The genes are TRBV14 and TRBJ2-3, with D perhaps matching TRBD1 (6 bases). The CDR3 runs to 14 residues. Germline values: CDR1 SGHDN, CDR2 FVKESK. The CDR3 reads CASNQEARRGTQYF. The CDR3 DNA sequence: TGTGCCAGCAACCAAGAAGCCCGCAGGGGTACGCAGTATTTT.

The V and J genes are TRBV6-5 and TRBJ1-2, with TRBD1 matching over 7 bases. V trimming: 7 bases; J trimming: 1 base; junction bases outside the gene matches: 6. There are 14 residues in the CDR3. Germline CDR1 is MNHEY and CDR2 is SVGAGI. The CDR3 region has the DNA TGTGCCAGCACCCCCGGACAGGATAACTATGGCTACACCTTC. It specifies CASTPGQDNYGYTF.

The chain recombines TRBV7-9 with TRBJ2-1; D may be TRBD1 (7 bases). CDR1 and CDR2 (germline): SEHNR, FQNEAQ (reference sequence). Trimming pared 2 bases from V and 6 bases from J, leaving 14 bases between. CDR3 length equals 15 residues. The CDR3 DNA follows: TGTGCCAGCAGCTTATCCCCCAGGGGGGCCAATGAGCAGTTCTTC. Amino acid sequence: CASSLSPRGANEQFF.

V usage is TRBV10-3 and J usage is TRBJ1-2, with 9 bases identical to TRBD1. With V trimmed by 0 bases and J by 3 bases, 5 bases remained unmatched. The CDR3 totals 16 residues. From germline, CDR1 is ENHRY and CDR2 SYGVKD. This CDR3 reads CAISESGQGRDYGYTF. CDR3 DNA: TGTGCCATCAGTGAGTCGGGACAGGGTCGGGACTATGGCTACACCTTC.

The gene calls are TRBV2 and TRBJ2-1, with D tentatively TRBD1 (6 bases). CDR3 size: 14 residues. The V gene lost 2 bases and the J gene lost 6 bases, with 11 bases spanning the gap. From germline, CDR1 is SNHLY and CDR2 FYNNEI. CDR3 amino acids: CASSERAGANEQFF. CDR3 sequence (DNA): TGTGCCAGCAGTGAAAGAGCAGGGGCCAATGAGCAGTTCTTC.

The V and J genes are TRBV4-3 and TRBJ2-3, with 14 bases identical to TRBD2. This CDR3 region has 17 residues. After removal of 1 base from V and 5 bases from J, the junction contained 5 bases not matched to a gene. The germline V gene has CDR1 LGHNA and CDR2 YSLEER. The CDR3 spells CASSQAHGTSGRDTQYF. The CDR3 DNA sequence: TGCGCCAGCAGCCAAGCTCACGGGACTAGCGGGAGAGATACGCAGTATTTT.

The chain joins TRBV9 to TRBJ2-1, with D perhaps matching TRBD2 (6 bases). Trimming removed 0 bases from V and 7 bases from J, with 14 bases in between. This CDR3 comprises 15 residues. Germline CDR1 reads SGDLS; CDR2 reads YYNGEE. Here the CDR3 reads CASSVGGRLGNEQFF. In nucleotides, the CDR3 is TGTGCCAGCAGCGTAGGGGGGAGGCTAGGGAATGAGCAGTTCTTC.

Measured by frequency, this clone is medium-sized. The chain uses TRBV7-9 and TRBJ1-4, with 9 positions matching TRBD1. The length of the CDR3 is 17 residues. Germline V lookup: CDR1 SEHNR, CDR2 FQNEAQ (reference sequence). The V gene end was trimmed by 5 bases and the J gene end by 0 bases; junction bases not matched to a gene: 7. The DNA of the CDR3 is TGTGCCAGCAGCCCGACAGGGGGGAGAGCAACTAATGAAAAACTGTTTTTT. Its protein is CASSPTGGRATNEKLFF. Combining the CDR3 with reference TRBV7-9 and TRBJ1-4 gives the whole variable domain DTGVSQNPRHKITKRGQNVTFRCDPISEHNRLYWYRQTLGQGPEFLTYFQNEAQLEKSRLLSDRFSAERPKGSFSTLEIQRTEQGDSAMYLCASSPTGGRATNEKLFFGSGTQLSVL.

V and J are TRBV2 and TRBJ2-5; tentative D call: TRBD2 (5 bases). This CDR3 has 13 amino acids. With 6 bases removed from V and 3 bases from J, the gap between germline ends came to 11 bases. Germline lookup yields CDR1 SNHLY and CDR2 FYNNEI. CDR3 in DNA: TGTGCCAGCAGGGAAATGAGGGAAGAGACCCAGTACTTC. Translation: CASREMREETQYF.

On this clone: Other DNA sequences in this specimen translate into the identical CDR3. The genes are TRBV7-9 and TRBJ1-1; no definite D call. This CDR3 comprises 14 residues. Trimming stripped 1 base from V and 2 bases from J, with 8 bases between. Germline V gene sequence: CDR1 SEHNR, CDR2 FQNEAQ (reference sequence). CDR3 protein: CASSLGQENTEAFF. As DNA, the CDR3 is TGTGCCAGCAGCTTAGGACAAGAAAACACTGAAGCTTTCTTT.

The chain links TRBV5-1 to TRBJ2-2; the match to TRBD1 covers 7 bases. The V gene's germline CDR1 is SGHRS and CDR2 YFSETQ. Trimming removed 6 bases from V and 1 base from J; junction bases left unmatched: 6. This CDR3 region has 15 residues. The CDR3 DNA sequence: TGCGCCAGCAAACAGGGGTCGCGGAACACCGGGGAGCTGTTTTTT. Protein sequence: CASKQGSRNTGELFF.

The CDR3 bases are TGTGCCAGCAACAAGCTCAGGGACAGGGTCTTCGATGAGCAGTTCTTC. As protein: CASNKLRDRVFDEQFF. J is TRBJ2-1 and V is TRBV2, with 9 positions matching TRBD1. CDR3 length equals 16 residues. From germline, CDR1 is SNHLY and CDR2 FYNNEI. J lost 8 bases, V lost 7 bases, and 15 bases had no gene match.

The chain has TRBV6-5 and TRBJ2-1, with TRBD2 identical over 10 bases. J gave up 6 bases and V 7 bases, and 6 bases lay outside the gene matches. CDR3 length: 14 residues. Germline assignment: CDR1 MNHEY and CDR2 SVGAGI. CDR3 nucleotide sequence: TGTGCCAGCAAGCCAGCGGGAGGGGTCAATGAGCAGTTCTTC. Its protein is CASKPAGGVNEQFF.

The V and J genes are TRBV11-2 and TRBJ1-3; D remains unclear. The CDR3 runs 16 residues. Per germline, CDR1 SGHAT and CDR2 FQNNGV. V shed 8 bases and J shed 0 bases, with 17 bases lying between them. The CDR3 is CASSSREIDSGNTIYF. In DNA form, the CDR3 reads TGTGCCAGCTCTTCAAGGGAGATAGACTCTGGAAACACCATATATTTT.

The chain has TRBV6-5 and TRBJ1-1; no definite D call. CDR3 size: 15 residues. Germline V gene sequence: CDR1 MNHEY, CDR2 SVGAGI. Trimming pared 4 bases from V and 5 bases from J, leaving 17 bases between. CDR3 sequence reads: CASSLLGGERTEAFF. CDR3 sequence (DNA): TGTGCCAGCAGTTTACTCGGAGGTGAAAGGACTGAAGCTTTCTTT.

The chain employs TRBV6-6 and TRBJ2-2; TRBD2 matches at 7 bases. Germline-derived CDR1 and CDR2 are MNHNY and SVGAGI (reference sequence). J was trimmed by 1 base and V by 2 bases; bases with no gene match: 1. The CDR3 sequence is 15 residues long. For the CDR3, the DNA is TGTGCCAGCAGTTACGTAGCGGGGAACACCGGGGAGCTGTTTTTT. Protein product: CASSYVAGNTGELFF.

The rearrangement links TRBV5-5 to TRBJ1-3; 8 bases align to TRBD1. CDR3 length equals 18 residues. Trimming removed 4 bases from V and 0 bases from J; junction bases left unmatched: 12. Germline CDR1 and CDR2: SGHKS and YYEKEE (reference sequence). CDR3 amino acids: CASSPRTGIGNSGNTIYF. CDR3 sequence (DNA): TGTGCCAGCAGCCCTAGGACAGGGATCGGAAACTCTGGAAACACCATATATTTT.

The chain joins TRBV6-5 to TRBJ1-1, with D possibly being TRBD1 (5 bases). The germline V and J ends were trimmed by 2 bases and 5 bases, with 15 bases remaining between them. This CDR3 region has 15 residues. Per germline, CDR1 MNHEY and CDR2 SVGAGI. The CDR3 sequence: CASSYGGGGDTEAFF. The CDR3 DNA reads TGTGCCAGCAGTTACGGCGGTGGAGGGGATACTGAAGCTTTCTTT.